The 20 T cell receptor beta chains below all came from one sample that was sequenced in a study of OX40 agonist ivuxolimab in advanced cancers. Using immunoSEQ multiplex PCR, the repertoire was profiled, and TCRdb retains in-frame clones only, with some absent. The sample has 13,000 to 15,000 clones, about 80% seen once. This specimen was CD4+ or CD8+ T cells sorted from blood, taken in a trial of the OX40 agonist ivuxolimab. These receptors all stem from an adult with an advanced solid tumor such as melanoma, head and neck, liver or kidney cancer.

This clone was seen only once. The J gene is TRBJ2-2, the V gene TRBV7-9; D is ambiguous. The CDR3 is 13 residues long. Germline lookup yields CDR1 SEHNR and CDR2 FQNEAQ (reference sequence). Between the trimmed V and J ends, which lost 1 base and 1 base, there was a span of 1 base. The CDR3 sequence is CASSLENTGELFF. CDR3 in DNA: TGTGCCAGCAGCTTAGAGAACACCGGGGAGCTGTTTTTT.

The CDR3 nucleotides are TGTGCCAGCAGCAGGTGGACAGGGGGGAACACCGGGGAGCTGTTTTTT. Its protein product is CASSRWTGGNTGELFF. The rearrangement uses TRBV11-2 and TRBJ2-2; 10 nucleotides align to TRBD1. This CDR3 is built from 16 residues. V trimming: 5 bases; J trimming: 1 base; junction bases outside the gene matches: 4. Germline CDR1 SGHAT, CDR2 FQNNGV.

CDR3 nucleotides: TGCGCCAGCAGCCAGAGCCTTGGACAGGGGAATCAGCCCCAGCATTTT. Protein product: CASSQSLGQGNQPQHF. This chain links TRBV4-3 with TRBJ1-5; TRBD1 agrees at 9 bases. This CDR3 has 16 amino acids. V trimming: 3 bases; J trimming: 4 bases; junction bases outside the gene matches: 7. Per germline, CDR1 LGHNA and CDR2 YSLEER.

The chain is built from TRBV7-9 and TRBJ1-1; 9 nucleotides agree with TRBD1. The length of the CDR3 is 15 residues. Per the germline V gene, CDR1 is SEHNR and CDR2 is FQNEAQ (reference sequence). V dropped 3 bases and J dropped 4; count of bases not matched to a gene: 6. The CDR3, as DNA: TGTGCCAGCAGCTTGGACAGGGGATATGCCACTGAAGCTTTCTTT. It codes for CASSLDRGYATEAFF.

V usage is TRBV4-1 and J usage is TRBJ1-2, with D maybe TRBD1 (5 bases). This CDR3 contains 14 residues. V was clipped by 0 bases and J by 4 bases, with 9 bases between them. CDR1 is MGHRA, CDR2 YSYEKL, per germline. The CDR3 protein is CASSQEQGSYGYTF. The CDR3 DNA reads TGCGCCAGCAGCCAAGAGCAGGGTAGCTATGGCTACACCTTC.

The V and J genes are TRBV27 and TRBJ2-1; 9 bases line up with TRBD2. CDR1 and CDR2 (germline): MNHEY, SMNVEV (reference sequence). This CDR3 region has 18 residues. V was pared by 4 bases and J by 4 bases, with 14 bases of the junction left unmatched. The CDR3 sequence: CASSSASGGYIIYNEQFF. The CDR3 coding sequence is TGTGCCAGCAGTTCCGCCAGCGGGGGGTACATTATATACAATGAGCAGTTCTTC.

The rearrangement joins TRBV4-2 to TRBJ2-2, with no clear D. CDR3 length: 15 residues. V lost 4 bases to trimming and J lost 8 bases, with 17 bases between them. CDR1 is LGHNA, CDR2 YNFKEQ, per germline. The CDR3 loop is CASSRSLGMIGELFF. CDR3 bases: TGTGCCAGCAGCCGGAGCCTCGGTATGATTGGGGAGCTGTTTTTT.

This clone was observed a few times. This chain links TRBV7-9 with TRBJ1-4; no definite D call. The germline V gene encodes CDR1 SEHNR and CDR2 FQNEAQ (reference sequence). V lost 6 bases, J lost 7 bases, and 6 bases lay in between. There are 11 residues in the CDR3. The CDR3 spells CASSRGEKLFF. The CDR3 DNA is TGTGCCAGCAGTCGGGGTGAAAAACTGTTTTTT.

As concerns this clone: Other DNA sequences from this sample encode an identical CDR3 as well. The V gene is TRBV7-2, the J gene TRBJ1-2; D gene uncertain. Germline CDR1 SGHTA, CDR2 FQGNSA. The CDR3 has 12 amino acids. V dropped 5 bases and J dropped 6 bases, with 10 bases sitting between them. The CDR3 reads CASSPRTDGYTF. CDR3 nucleotides: TGTGCCAGCAGCCCGAGAACCGATGGCTACACCTTC.

V usage is TRBV12-5 and J usage is TRBJ2-5; D possibly corresponds to TRBD2 (5 bases). The V end was cut by 0 bases, the J end by 1 base, with 12 bases between. The CDR3 length is 16 residues. Germline lookup yields CDR1 LGHNT and CDR2 FRNRAP. The CDR3: CASGLVPPDFQETQYF. For the CDR3, the DNA is TGTGCTAGTGGTTTGGTCCCCCCGGACTTCCAAGAGACCCAGTACTTC.

In its sample, this clone was seen once. This rearrangement joins TRBV7-3 to TRBJ2-2; weak D call: TRBD2 (5 bases). From germline, CDR1 is SGHTA and CDR2 FQGTGA. The V and J ends lost 8 bases and 1 base respectively, with 14 bases between them. This CDR3 spans 15 amino acids. The DNA for the CDR3 is TGTGCCAGCTCGGGCGGGCCCCTGAACACCGGGGAGCTGTTTTTT. Its translation is CASSGGPLNTGELFF.

This clone occurred a few times. This chain links TRBV10-3 with TRBJ1-6; 7 nucleotides align to TRBD1. The CDR3 has 16 amino acids. V shed 6 bases and J 14 bases; nucleotides not matched to a gene: 19. Germline V gene data show CDR1 as ENHRY and CDR2 as SYGVKD. The CDR3 region has the DNA TGTGCCATCAGCACTCTGAGGGGAGAGGGGGCTGAGTCCCTCCACTTT. The encoded protein is CAISTLRGEGAESLHF.

J is TRBJ2-1 and V is TRBV4-1; maybe TRBD1 (5 bases). V lost 3 bases to trimming and J lost 3 bases, with 15 bases between them. Germline-derived CDR1 and CDR2 are MGHRA and YSYEKL. The CDR3 covers 16 residues. The CDR3 DNA reads TGCGCCAGCAGCCACATGCTGGGGCCCCTCTACAATGAGCAGTTCTTC. Translated, it gives CASSHMLGPLYNEQFF.

The chain employs TRBV27 and TRBJ2-7; D perhaps matches TRBD1 (5 bases). Germline assignment: CDR1 MNHEY and CDR2 SMNVEV (reference sequence). CDR3 size: 12 residues. V was clipped by 5 bases and J by 6 bases, with 11 bases between them. The CDR3 region has the DNA TGTGCCAGCAGTCCCCAAGGGGTCGAGCAGTACTTC. Residues: CASSPQGVEQYF.

The chain recombines TRBV6-5 with TRBJ2-7, with D perhaps matching TRBD2 (6 bases). The germline gives CDR1 MNHEY, CDR2 SVGAGI. The CDR3 is 12 residues long. Trimming removed 5 bases from V and 3 bases from J, with 8 bases in between. The CDR3 sequence: CASSETSYEQYF. CDR3 nucleotides: TGTGCCAGCAGTGAGACTAGCTACGAGCAGTACTTC.

The rearrangement uses TRBV4-1 and TRBJ1-3; no definite D call. Deletions cut 0 bases from V and 0 bases from J, with 3 bases between. This CDR3 comprises 14 residues. Germline V gene data show CDR1 as MGHRA and CDR2 as YSYEKL. The CDR3 region has the DNA TGCGCCAGCAGCCAAGATCTCTCTGGAAACACCATATATTTT. Residues: CASSQDLSGNTIYF.

This clone was recorded a few times. The chain is built from TRBV29-1 and TRBJ2-1; D is possibly TRBD1 (6 bases). V was trimmed by 1 base and J by 5 bases, leaving 21 bases between them. The CDR3 covers 17 residues. Germline V lookup: CDR1 SQVTM, CDR2 ANQGSEA. CDR3 residues: CSVEGVLGATRDNEQFF. The CDR3 coding sequence is TGCAGCGTTGAAGGGGTCTTGGGGGCCACCCGCGACAATGAGCAGTTCTTC.

The rearrangement uses TRBV6-1 and TRBJ1-1, with D hard to call. Germline CDR1 is MNHNS and CDR2 is SASEGT. This CDR3 has 9 amino acids. V lost 8 bases to trimming and J lost 8 bases, with 6 bases between them. CDR3 loop: CASYPEAFF. The CDR3 nucleotides are TGTGCCAGCTATCCGGAAGCTTTCTTT.

This chain connects TRBV7-9 to TRBJ1-5; TRBD1 is a possible D gene (6 bases). The CDR3 is made up of 15 amino acids. With 1 base removed from V and 6 bases from J, the gap between germline ends came to 13 bases. Germline CDR1 reads SEHNR; CDR2 reads FQNEAQ (reference sequence). The CDR3 nucleotides are TGTGCCAGCAGCTTAGACGAACAGACAGGTCAGCCCCAGCATTTT. Its translation is CASSLDEQTGQPQHF.

The gene calls are TRBV11-2 and TRBJ1-1; D might be TRBD1 (5 bases). The V end lost 5 bases, the J end lost 6 bases, and 10 bases lay between the germline ends. Germline assignment: CDR1 SGHAT and CDR2 FQNNGV. The CDR3 loop spans 12 amino acids. CDR3 coding DNA: TGTGCCAGCAGCCTAGGGACGGCTGAAGCTTTCTTT. Encoded protein: CASSLGTAEAFF.